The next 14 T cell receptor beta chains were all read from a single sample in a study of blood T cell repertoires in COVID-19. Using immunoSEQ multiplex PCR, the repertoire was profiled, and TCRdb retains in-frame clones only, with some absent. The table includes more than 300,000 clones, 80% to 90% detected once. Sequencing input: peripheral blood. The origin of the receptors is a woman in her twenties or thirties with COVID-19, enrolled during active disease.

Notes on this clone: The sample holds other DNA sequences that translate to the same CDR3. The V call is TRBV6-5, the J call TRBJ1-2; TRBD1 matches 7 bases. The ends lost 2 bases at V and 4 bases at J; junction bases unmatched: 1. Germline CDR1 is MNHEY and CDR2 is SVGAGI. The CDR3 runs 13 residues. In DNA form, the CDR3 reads TGTGCCAGCAGTTACGGACAGGCCTATGGCTACACCTTC. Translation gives CASSYGQAYGYTF.

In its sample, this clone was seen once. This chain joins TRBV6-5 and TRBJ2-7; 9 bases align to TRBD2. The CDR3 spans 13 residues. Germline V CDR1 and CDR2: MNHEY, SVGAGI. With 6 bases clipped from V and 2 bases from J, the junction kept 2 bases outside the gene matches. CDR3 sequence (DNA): TGTGCCAGCAGAAGACTAGCGGCCTACGAGCAGTACTTC. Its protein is CASRRLAAYEQYF.

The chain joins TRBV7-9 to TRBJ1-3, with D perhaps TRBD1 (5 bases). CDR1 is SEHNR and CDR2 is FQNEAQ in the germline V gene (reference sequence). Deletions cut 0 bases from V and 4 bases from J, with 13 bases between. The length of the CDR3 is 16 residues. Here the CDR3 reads CASSLATATWGNTIYF. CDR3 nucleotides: TGTGCCAGCAGCTTAGCGACAGCCACGTGGGGAAACACCATATATTTT.

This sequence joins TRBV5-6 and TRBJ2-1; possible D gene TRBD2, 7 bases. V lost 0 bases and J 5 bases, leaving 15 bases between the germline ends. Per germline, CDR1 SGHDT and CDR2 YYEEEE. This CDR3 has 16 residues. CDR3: CASSLDRGAVNNEQFF. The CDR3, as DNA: TGTGCCAGCAGCTTGGATCGGGGGGCGGTCAACAATGAGCAGTTCTTC.

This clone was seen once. The CDR3 loop reads CASSQDKFGGTEAFF. In DNA, the CDR3 is TGCGCCAGCAGCCAAGATAAGTTCGGGGGGACTGAAGCTTTCTTT. The chain has TRBV4-3 and TRBJ1-1; D is possibly TRBD1 (5 bases). Trimming shortened V by 0 bases and J by 5 bases, and 13 bases separated the two germline ends. The CDR3 runs 15 residues. The germline gives CDR1 LGHNA, CDR2 YSLEER.

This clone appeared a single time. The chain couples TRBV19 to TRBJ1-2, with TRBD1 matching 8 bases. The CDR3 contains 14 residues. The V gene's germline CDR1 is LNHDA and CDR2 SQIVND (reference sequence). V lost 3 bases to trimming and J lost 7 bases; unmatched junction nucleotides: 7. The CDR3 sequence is CASSMDRERSGYTF. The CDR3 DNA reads TGTGCCAGTAGTATGGACAGGGAGAGGTCTGGCTACACCTTC.

The CDR3 loop is CASRRGLLTGELFF. The CDR3 DNA is TGTGCCAGCAGGAGGGGGCTCCTCACCGGGGAGCTGTTTTTT. The V and J genes are TRBV27 and TRBJ2-2; 7 positions match TRBD1. The CDR3 totals 14 residues. Losses at the gene ends were 6 bases for V and 4 bases for J; bases not matched to a gene: 5. Germline CDR1 MNHEY, CDR2 SMNVEV (reference sequence).

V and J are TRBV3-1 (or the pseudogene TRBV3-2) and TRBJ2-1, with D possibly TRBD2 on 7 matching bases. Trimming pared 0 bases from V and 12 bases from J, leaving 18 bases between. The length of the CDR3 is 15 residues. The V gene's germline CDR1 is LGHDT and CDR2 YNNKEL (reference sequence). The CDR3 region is CASSQDGWGGARQFF. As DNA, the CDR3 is TGTGCCAGCAGCCAAGATGGTTGGGGGGGGGCCAGGCAGTTCTTC.

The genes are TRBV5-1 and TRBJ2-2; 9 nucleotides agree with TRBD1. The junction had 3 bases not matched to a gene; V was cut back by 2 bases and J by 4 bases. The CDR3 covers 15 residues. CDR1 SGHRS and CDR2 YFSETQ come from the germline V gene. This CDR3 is CASSFNRGRTGELFF. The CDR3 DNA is TGCGCCAGCAGCTTTAACAGGGGGCGCACCGGGGAGCTGTTTTTT.

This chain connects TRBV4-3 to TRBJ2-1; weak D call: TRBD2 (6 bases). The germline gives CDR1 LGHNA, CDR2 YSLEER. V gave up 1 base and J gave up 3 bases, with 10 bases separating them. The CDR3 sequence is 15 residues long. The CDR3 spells CASSQGGAFYNEQFF. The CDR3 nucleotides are TGCGCCAGCAGCCAAGGCGGGGCCTTCTACAATGAGCAGTTCTTC.

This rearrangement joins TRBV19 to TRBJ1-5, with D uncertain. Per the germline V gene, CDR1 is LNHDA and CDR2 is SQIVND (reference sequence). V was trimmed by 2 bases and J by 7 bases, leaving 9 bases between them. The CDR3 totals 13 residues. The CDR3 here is CASSISTEQPQHF. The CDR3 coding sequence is TGTGCCAGTAGTATATCCACTGAGCAGCCCCAGCATTTT.

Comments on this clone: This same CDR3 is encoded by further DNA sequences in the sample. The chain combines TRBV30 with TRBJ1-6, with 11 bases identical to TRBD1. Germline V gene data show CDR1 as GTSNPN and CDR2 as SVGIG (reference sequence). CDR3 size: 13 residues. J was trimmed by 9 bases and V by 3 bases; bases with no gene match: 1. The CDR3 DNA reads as TGTGCCTGGAGGGGGACAGGGGGTTCACCCCTCCACTTT. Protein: CAWRGTGGSPLHF. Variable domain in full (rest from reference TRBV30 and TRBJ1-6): SQTIHQWPATLVQPVGSPLSLECTVEGTSNPNLYWYRQAAGRGLQLLFYSVGIGQISSEVPQNLSASRPQDRQFILSSKKLLLSDSGFYLCAWRGTGGSPLHFGNGTRLTVT.

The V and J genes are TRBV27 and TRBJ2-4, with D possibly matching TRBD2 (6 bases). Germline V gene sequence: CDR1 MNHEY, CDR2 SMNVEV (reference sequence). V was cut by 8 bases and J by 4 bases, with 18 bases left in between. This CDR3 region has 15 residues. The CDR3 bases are TGTGCCAGCCGCGCAGGCGGGACTCCTAAAAACATTCAGTACTTC. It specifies CASRAGGTPKNIQYF.

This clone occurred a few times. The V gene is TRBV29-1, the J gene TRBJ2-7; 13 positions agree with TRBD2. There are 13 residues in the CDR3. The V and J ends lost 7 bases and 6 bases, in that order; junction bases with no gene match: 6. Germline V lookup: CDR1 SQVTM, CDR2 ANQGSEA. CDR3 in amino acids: CSGSTSGRSEQYF. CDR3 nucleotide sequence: TGCAGCGGATCGACTAGCGGGAGGTCCGAGCAGTACTTC.